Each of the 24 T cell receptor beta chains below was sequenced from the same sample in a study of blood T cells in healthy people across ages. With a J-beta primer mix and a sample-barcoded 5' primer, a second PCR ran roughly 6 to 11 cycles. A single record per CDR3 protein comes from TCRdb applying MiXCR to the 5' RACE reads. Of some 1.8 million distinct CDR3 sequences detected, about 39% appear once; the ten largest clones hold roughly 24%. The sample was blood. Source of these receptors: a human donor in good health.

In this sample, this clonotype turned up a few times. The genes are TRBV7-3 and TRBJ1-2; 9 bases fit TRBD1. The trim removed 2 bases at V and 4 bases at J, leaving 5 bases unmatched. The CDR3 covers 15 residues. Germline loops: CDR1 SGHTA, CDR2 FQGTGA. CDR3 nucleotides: TGTGCCAGCAGCTTAGGGGGACAGGGCATCTATGGCTACACCTTC. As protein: CASSLGGQGIYGYTF.

In DNA form, the CDR3 reads TGTGCCAGCACTCACGGAGAGTCTGGGGCCAACGTCCTGACTTTC. As protein: CASTHGESGANVLTF. The J gene is TRBJ2-6, the V gene TRBV7-9, with no clear D. The V and J ends lost 7 bases and 1 base respectively, with 11 bases between them. Germline loops: CDR1 SEHNR, CDR2 FQNEAQ (reference sequence). The CDR3 length is 15 residues.

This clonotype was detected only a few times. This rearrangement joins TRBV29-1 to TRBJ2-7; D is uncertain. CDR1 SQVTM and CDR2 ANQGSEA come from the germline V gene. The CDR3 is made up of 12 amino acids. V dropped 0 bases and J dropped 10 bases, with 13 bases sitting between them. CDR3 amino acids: CSVEDQREGQYF. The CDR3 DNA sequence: TGCAGCGTTGAAGATCAAAGGGAAGGTCAGTACTTC.

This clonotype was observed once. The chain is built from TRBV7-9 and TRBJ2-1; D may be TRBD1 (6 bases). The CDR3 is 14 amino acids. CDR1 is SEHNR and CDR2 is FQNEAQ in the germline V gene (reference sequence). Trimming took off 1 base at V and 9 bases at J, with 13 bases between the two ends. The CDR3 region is CASSLGLLGAEQFF. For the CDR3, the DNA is TGTGCCAGCAGCTTAGGTCTCTTGGGGGCTGAGCAGTTCTTC.

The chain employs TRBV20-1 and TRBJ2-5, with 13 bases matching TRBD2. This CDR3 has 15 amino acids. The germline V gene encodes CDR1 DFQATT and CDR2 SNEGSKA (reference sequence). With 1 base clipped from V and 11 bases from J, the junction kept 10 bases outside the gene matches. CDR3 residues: CSARVAGLAGLEQYF. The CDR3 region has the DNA TGCAGTGCTAGAGTAGCGGGACTAGCGGGATTAGAGCAGTACTTC.

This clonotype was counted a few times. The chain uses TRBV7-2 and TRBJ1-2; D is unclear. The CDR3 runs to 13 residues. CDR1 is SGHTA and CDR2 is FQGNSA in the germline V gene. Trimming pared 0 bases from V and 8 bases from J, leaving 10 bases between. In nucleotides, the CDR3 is TGTGCCAGCAGCTTAGCAGGAGTCAAGGGCTACACCTTC. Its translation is CASSLAGVKGYTF. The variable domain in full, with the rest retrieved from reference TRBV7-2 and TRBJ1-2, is GAGVSQSPSNKVTEKGKDVELRCDPISGHTALYWYRQSLGQGLEFLIYFQGNSAPDKSGLPSDRFSAERTGGSVSTLTIQRTQQEDSAVYLCASSLAGVKGYTFGSGTRLTVV.

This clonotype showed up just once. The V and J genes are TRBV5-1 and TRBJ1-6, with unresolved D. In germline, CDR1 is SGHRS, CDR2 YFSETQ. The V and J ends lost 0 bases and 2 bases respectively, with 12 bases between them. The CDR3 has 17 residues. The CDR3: CASSLEVLEAYNSPLHF. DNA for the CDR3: TGCGCCAGCAGCTTGGAGGTCCTAGAGGCCTATAATTCACCCCTCCACTTT.

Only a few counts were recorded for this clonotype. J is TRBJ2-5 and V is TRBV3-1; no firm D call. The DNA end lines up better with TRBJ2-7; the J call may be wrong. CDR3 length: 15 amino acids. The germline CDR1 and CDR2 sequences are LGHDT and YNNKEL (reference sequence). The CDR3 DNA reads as TGTGCCAGCAGCCCTGATTCCACCGGTTCCTACGAGCAGTACTTC. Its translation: CASSPDSTGSYEQYF.

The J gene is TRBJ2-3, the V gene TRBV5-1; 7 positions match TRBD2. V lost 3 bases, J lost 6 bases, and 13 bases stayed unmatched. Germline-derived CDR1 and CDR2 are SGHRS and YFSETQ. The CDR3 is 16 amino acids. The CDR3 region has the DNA TGCGCCAGCAGCTCGGGCGAGCGGGGACCCCCCGATACGCAGTATTTT. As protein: CASSSGERGPPDTQYF.

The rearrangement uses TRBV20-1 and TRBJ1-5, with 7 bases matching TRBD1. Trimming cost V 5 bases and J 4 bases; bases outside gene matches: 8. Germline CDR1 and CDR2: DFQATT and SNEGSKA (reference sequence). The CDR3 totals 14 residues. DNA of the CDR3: TGCAGTGCTTTTGAGACAGGGCTAAATCAGCCCCAGCATTTT. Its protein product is CSAFETGLNQPQHF.

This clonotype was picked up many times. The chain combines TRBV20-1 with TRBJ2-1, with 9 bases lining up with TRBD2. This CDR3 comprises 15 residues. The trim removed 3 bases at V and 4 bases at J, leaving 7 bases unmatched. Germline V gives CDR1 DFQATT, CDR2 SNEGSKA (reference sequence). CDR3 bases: TGCAGTGCTAGGGCGGGAGGGGGTTCGTACAATGAGCAGTTCTTC. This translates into CSARAGGGSYNEQFF.

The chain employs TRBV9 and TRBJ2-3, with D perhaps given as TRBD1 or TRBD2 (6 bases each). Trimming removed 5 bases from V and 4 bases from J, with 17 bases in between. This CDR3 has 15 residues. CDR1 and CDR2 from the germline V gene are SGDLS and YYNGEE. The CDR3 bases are TGTGCCAGCAGGAAGGGGGGAGCAAATGCAGATACGCAGTATTTT. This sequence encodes CASRKGGANADTQYF.

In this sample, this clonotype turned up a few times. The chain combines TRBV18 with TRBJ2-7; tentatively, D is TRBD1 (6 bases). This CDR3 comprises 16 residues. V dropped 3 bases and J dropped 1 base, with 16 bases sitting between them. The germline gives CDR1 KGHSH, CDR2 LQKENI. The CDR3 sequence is CASSPRSGQGSYEQYF. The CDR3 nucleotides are TGTGCCAGCTCACCGCGGTCAGGCCAGGGGTCCTACGAGCAGTACTTC.

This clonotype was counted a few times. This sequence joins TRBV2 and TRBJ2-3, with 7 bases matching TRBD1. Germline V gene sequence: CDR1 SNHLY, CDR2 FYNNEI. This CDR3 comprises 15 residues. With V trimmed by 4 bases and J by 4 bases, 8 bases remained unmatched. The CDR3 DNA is TGTGCCAGCAGTGTTGGACAGGATGAGGCAGATACGCAGTATTTT. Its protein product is CASSVGQDEADTQYF.

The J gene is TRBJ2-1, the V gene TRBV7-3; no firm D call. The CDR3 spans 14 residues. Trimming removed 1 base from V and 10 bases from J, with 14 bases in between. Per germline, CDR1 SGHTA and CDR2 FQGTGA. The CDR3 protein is CASSLMATQSEQFF. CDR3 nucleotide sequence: TGTGCCAGCAGCTTAATGGCGACGCAATCGGAGCAGTTCTTC. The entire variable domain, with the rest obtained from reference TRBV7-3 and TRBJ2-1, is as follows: GAGVSQTPSNKVTEKGKYVELRCDPISGHTALYWYRQSLGQGPEFLIYFQGTGAADDSGLPNDRFFAVRPEGSVSTLKIQRTERGDSAVYLCASSLMATQSEQFFGPGTRLTVL.

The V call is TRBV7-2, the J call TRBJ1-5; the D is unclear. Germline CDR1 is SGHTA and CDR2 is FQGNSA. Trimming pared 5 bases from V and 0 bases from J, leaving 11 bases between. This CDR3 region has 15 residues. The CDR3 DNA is TGTGCCAGCAGCCAAAGGTTTTCTAGCAATCAGCCCCAGCATTTT. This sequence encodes CASSQRFSSNQPQHF.

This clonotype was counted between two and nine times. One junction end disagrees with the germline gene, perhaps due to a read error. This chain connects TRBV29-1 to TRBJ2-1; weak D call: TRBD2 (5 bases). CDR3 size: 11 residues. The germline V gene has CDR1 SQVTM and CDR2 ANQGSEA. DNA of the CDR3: TGCAGCGTTGTGCTCAGGACTGAGCGGTTCTTC. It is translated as CSVVLRTERFF.

CDR3 in DNA: TGTGCCACCAGTGATGGTACAGGGGAGAAGGACTATGGCTACACCTTC. This encodes CATSDGTGEKDYGYTF. The rearrangement links TRBV24-1 to TRBJ1-2; 7 nucleotides line up with TRBD1. This CDR3 is 16 amino acids long. V was clipped by 3 bases and J by 3 bases; unmatched bases: 9. From germline, CDR1 is KGHDR and CDR2 SFDVKD.

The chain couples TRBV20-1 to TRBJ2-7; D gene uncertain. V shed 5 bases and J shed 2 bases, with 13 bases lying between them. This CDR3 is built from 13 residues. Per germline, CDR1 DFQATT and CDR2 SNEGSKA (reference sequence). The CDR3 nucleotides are TGCAGTGCTCACTCTTTTTTTGCCTACGAGCAGTACTTC. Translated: CSAHSFFAYEQYF.

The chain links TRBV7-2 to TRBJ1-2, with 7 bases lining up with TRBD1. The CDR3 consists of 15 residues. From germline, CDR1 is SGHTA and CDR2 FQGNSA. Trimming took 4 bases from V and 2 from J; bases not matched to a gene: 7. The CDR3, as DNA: TGTGCCAGCAGCTCAGTGACAGGGCGGAACTATGGCTACACCTTC. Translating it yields CASSSVTGRNYGYTF.

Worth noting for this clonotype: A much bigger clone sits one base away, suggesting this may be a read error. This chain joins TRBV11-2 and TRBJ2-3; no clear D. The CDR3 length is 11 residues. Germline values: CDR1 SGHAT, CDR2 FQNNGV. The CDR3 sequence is CAGSSADTQYF. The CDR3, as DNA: TGTGCCGGCAGCTCCGCAGATACGCAGTATTTT.

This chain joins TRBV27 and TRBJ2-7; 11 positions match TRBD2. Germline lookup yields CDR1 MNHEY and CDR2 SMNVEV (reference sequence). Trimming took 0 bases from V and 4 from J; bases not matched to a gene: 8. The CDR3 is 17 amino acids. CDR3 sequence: CASSLSQRLAGNYEQYF. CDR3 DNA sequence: TGTGCCAGCAGTTTATCCCAAAGACTAGCGGGAAATTACGAGCAGTACTTC.

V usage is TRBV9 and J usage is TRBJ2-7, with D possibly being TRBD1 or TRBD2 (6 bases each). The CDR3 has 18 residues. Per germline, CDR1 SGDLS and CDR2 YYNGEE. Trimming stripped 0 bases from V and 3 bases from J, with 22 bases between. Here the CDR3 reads CASSVGLGESGDFYEQYF. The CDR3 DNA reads TGTGCCAGCAGCGTAGGGTTGGGTGAGTCAGGGGACTTCTACGAGCAGTACTTC.

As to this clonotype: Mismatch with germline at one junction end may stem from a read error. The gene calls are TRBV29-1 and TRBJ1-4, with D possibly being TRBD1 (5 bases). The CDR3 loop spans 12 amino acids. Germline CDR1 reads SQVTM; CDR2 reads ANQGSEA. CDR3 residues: CSVREIGEKRFF. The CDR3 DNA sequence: TGCAGTGTAAGGGAGATAGGGGAAAAACGGTTTTTT.